The subject of this entry is one TCR beta chain. Per the germline V gene, CDR1 is SGHTA and CDR2 is FQGNSA. Trimming took 5 bases from V and 8 from J, leaving 16 bases between them. The CDR3 spans 15 residues. These data are taken from a study of shared clonotypes between healthy human individuals. This table comes from immunoSEQ multiplex PCR, and its TCRdb copy is limited to in-frame clones, with some not included. Among around 530,000 clones listed, roughly 79% were seen once. The J gene is TRBJ1-6, the V gene TRBV7-2; perhaps TRBD1 as D (6 bases). This receptor was taken from a middle-aged woman in good health. Some clones in this sample may be carry-over from other donors' samples. The material sequenced was PBMCs. The CDR3: CASSATGGLDSPLHF. For the CDR3, the DNA is TGTGCCAGCAGCGCGACAGGCGGCCTTGATTCACCCCTCCACTTT.